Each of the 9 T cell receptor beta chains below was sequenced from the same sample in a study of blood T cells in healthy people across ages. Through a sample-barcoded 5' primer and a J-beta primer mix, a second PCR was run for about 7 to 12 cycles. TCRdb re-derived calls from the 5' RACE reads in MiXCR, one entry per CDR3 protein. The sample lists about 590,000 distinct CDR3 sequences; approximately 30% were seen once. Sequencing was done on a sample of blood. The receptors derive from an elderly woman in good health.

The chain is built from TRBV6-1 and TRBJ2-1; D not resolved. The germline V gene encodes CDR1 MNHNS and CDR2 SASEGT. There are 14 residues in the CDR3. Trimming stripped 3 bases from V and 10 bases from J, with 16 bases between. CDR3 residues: CASSEDRVGPEQFF. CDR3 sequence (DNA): TGTGCCAGCAGTGAGGACCGTGTTGGACCGGAGCAGTTCTTC.

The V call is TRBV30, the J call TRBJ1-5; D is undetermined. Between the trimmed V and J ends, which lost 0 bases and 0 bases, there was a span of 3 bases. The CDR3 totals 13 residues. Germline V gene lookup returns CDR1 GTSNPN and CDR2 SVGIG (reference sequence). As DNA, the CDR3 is TGTGCCTGGAGTGTTGATAGCAATCAGCCCCAGCATTTT. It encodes CAWSVDSNQPQHF.

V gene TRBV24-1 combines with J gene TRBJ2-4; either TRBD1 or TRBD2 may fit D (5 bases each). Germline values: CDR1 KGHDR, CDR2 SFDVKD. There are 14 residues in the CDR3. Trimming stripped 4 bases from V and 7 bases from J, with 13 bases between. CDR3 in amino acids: CATSEKAEGNIQYF. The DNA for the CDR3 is TGTGCCACCAGTGAGAAGGCCGAGGGGAACATTCAGTACTTC.

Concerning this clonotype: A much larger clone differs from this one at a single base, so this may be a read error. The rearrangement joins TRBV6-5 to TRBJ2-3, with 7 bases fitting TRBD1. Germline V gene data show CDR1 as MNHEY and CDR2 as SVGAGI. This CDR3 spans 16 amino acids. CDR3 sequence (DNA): TGTACCAGCAGTCGGGCCGGGACAGATAAGGCAGATACGCAGTATTTT. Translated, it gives CTSSRAGTDKADTQYF.

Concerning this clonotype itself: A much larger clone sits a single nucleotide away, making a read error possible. CDR3 coding DNA: TGCGCCAGCAGCCAAACGACAGGGCCCGGGGAGACCCAGTTCTTC. The encoded protein is CASSQTTGPGETQFF. This sequence joins TRBV4-3 and TRBJ2-1; TRBD1 agrees at 7 bases. J gave up 13 bases and V 2 bases, and 14 bases lay outside the gene matches. This CDR3 region has 15 residues. The V gene's germline CDR1 is LGHNA and CDR2 YSLEER.

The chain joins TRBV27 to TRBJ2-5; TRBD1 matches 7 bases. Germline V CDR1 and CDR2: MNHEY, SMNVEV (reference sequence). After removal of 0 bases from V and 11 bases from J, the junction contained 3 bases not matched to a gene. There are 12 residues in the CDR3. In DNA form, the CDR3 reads TGTGCCAGCAGTTTATCGCCGACAGGGCAGTACTTC. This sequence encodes CASSLSPTGQYF.

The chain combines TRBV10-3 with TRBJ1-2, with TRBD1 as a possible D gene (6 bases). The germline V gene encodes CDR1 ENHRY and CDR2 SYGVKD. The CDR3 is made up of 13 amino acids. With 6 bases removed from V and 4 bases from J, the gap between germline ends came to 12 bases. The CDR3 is CAIREGGGYGYTF. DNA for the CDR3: TGTGCCATCAGGGAGGGGGGAGGCTATGGCTACACCTTC.

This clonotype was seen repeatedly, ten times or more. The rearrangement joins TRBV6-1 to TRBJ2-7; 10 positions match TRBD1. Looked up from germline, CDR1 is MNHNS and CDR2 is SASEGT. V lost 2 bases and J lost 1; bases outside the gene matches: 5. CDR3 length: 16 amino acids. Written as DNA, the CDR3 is TGTGCCAGCAGTGAACATGCGGGACAGGGGTCCTACGAGCAGTACTTC. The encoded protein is CASSEHAGQGSYEQYF.

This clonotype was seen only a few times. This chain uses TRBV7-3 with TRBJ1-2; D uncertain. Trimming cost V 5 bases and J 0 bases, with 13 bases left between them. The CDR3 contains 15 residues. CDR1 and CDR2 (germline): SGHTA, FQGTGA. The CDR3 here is CASSPLVGANYGYTF. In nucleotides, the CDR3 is TGTGCCAGCAGCCCGTTGGTGGGAGCTAACTATGGCTACACCTTC.